This T cell receptor beta chain was obtained from a study of T cell responses to AZD1222 COVID-19 vaccine. Study-level background: It was second doses at about 4 or about 12 weeks that were pooled. Study observations and caveats: Nearly half of spike-specific TCRs reportedly go after variant regions that carry no mutations. The sample set comprised mostly white British donors with more females, and clonal diversity was possibly underestimated.

TCRdb keeps only in-frame clones here, not all; method: immunoSEQ multiplex PCR. The profile shows 98,000 or so clones, roughly 88% of them singletons. J was trimmed by 5 bases and V by 2 bases; bases with no gene match: 6. CDR1 is LGHNA, CDR2 YNFKEQ, per germline. This CDR3 region has 16 residues. On this clone: Its antigen remains unidentified.

The receptor comes from an adult in good health. The chain recombines TRBV4-2 with TRBJ1-4; TRBD1 matches 9 bases. The sequencing used peripheral blood, collected on day 0 of AZD1222 vaccination. The CDR3: CASSQRSGTGNEKLFF. The CDR3 DNA sequence: TGTGCCAGCAGCCAAAGATCCGGGACAGGGAATGAAAAACTGTTTTTT.